This paragraph covers one TCR beta chain sequence. The data originate from a study of blood T cell repertoires in COVID-19. TCRdb's copy holds only in-frame clones and misses some; the assay was immunoSEQ multiplex PCR. This table holds fewer than 300,000 clones, around 82% found once. Per the germline V gene, CDR1 is LGHDT and CDR2 is YNNKEL (reference sequence). After removal of 4 bases from V and 2 bases from J, the junction contained 9 bases not matched to a gene. CDR3 size: 17 residues. The receptor was isolated from a woman in her forties or fifties who had recovered from COVID-19. The material sequenced was peripheral blood. The rearrangement links TRBV3-1 (or the pseudogene TRBV3-2) to TRBJ1-3; 9 bases are shared with TRBD1. CDR3 sequence (DNA): TGTGCCAGCAGCCGCCACCGGACAGGGGTGGCTGGAAACACCATATATTTT. Its translation is CASSRHRTGVAGNTIYF.